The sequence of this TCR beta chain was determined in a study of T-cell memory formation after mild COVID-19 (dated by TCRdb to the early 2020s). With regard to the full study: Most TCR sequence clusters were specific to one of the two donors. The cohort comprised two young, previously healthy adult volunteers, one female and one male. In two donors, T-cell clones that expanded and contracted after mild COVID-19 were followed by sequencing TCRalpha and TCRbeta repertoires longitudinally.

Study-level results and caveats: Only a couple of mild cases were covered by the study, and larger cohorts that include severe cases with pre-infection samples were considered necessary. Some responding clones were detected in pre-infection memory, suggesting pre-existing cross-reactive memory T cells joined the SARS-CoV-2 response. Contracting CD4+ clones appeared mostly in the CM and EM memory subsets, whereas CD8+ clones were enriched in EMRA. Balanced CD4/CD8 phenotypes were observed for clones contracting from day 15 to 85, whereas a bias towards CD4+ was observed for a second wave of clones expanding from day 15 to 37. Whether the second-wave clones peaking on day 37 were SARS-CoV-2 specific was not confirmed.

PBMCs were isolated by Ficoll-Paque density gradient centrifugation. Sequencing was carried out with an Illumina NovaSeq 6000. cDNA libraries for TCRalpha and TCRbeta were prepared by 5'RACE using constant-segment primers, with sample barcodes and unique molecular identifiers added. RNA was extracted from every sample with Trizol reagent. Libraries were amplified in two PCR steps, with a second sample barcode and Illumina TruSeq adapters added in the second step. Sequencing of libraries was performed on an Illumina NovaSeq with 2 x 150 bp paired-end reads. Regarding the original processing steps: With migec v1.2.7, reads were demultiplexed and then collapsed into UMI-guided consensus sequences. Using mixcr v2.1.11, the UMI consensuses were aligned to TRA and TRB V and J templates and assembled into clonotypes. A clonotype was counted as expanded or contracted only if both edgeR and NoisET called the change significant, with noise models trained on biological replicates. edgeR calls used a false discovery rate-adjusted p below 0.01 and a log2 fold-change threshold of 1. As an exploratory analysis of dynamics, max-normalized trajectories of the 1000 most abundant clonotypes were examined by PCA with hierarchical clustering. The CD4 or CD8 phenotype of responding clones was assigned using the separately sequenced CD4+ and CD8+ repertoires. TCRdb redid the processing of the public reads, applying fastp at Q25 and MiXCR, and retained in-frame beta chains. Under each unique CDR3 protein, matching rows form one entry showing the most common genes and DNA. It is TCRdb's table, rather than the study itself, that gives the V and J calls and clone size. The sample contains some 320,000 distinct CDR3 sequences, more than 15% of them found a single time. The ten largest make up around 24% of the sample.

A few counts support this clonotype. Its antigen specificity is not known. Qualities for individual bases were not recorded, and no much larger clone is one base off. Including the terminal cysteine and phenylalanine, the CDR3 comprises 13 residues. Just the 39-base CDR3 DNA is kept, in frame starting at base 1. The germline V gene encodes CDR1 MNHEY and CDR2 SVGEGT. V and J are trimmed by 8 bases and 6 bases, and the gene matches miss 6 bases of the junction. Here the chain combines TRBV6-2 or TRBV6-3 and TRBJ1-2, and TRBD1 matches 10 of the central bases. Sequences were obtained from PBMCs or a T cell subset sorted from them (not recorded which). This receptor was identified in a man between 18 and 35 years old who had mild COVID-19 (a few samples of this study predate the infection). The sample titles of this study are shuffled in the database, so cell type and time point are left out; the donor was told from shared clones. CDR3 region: CASQTGGSHGYTF. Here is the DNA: TGTGCCAGCCAGACAGGGGGCTCCCATGGCTACACCTTC.